This T cell receptor beta chain is drawn from a study of shared clonotypes between healthy human individuals. Overall study: Serving as donors were two women and a few men, whose ages spanned 18 to 49. The study's findings and limits: Researchers found naive subsets generally carried larger estimated richness than memory subsets.

Looked up from germline, CDR1 is SGHVS and CDR2 is FQNEAQ. The V gene lost 2 bases and the J gene lost 6 bases, with 13 bases spanning the gap. The CDR3 is 14 amino acids. Points on this clone: Antigen: not known.

TCRdb's copy holds only in-frame clones and misses some; the assay was immunoSEQ multiplex PCR. Among 300,000 to 400,000 clones listed, around 74% were seen once. V gene TRBV7-8 combines with J gene TRBJ1-2, with D possibly being TRBD1 (6 bases). The TCR was taken from a man in his thirties or forties in good health. The sample was memory CD4+ T cells sorted from blood. Documented subset: CD45RA-negative fraction. The CDR3 spells CASSLLDSRHGYTF. The CDR3, as DNA: TGTGCCAGCAGCTTACTGGACAGCAGGCATGGCTACACCTTC.